A single T cell receptor (beta chain) is shown here with its context. Bulk tumor genomic DNA, 450 to 600 ng per sample, was the template. Biopsy collection occurred during surgery, with several far-apart biopsies per primary tumor. Patients went through curative surgery, and their non-small cell lung cancer was untreated and newly diagnosed. This sample was included in a study of immune heterogeneity within non-small cell lung tumors. The CDR3 covers 12 residues. Trimming shortened V by 4 bases and J by 0 bases, and 6 bases separated the two germline ends. From germline, CDR1 is SQVTM and CDR2 ANQGSEA. Amplification of TCR beta CDR3 was performed by multiplex PCR with 32 V and 13 J primers. TCRdb itself ran the multiplex PCR reads through MiXCR, one entry per CDR3 protein. The repertoire holds about 12,000 distinct CDR3 sequences, with roughly 22% as singletons.

This sequence joins TRBV29-1 and TRBJ2-5; unclear D gene. The TCR was taken from a man aged 55 to 70 with non-small cell lung cancer. Sequencing used lung tumor tissue. The CDR3 nucleotides are TGCAGCGTTGCCACATACCAAGAGACCCAGTACTTC. Its protein is CSVATYQETQYF.